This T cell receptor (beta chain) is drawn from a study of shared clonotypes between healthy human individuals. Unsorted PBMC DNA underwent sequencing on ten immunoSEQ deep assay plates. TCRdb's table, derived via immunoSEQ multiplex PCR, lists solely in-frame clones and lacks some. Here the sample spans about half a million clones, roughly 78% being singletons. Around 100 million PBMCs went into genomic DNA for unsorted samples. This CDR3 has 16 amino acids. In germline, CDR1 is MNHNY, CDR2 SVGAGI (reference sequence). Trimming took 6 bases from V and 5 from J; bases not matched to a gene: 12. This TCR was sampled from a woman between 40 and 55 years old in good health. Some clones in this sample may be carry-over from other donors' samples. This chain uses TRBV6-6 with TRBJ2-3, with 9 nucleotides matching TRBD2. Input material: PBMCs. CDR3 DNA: TGTGCCAGCAGGGTTGGCGGGAGGGCGGGGGGAGATACGCAGTATTTT. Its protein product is CASRVGGRAGGDTQYF.